These 15 T cell receptor beta chains came from one sample sequenced in a study of blood T cells in healthy people across ages. Through a sample-barcoded 5' primer and a J-beta primer mix, a second PCR was run for roughly 6 to 12 cycles. TCRdb called the 5' RACE reads again in MiXCR, with one record for every CDR3 protein. The sample has fewer than 1,200,000 distinct CDR3 sequences, approximately 26% seen once. The sample was also reused in another study, on T cells of mothers and their children.

The material sequenced was blood. These receptor sequences come from a girl aged 2-10 years in good health.

In the case of this clonotype: The junction and the germline gene differ at one end; a read error may be behind it. The CDR3, as DNA: TGTGCCAGCAGTGATGAGCGGGAAAGTGGCTCCTACAGTGAGCAGTTCTTC. The encoded protein is CASSDERESGSYSEQFF. This sequence joins TRBV2 and TRBJ2-1; 7 positions match TRBD2. CDR3 length: 17 amino acids. Germline values: CDR1 SNHLY, CDR2 FYNNEI. The entire variable domain, with the rest obtained from reference TRBV2 and TRBJ2-1, is as follows: EPEVTQTPSHQVTQMGQEVILRCVPISNHLYFYWYRQILGQKVEFLVSFYNNEISEKSEIFDDQFSVERPDGSNFTLKIRSTKLEDSAMYFCASSDERESGSYSEQFFGPGTRLTVL.

This clonotype was counted ten times or more. This chain links TRBV28 with TRBJ2-7; 9 bases align to TRBD1. Germline CDR1 is MDHEN and CDR2 is SYDVKM. CDR3 length: 15 amino acids. The V gene end was trimmed by 6 bases and the J gene end by 3 bases; junction bases not matched to a gene: 9. The CDR3: CASRPGTGKFYEQYF. The CDR3 DNA reads TGTGCCAGCAGACCTGGGACAGGGAAATTCTACGAGCAGTACTTC.

The chain employs TRBV15 and TRBJ2-1; 7 bases match TRBD1. The CDR3 extends over 17 amino acids. With V trimmed by 3 bases and J by 0 bases, 8 bases remained unmatched. Germline-derived CDR1 and CDR2 are LNHNV and YYDKDF (reference sequence). The CDR3 bases are TGTGCCACCAGCAGGTGGCAGGGGGTCCTCTCCTACAATGAGCAGTTCTTC. Protein sequence: CATSRWQGVLSYNEQFF.

This rearrangement joins TRBV7-9 to TRBJ2-3; the D gene is possibly TRBD2 (6 bases). The germline V gene encodes CDR1 SEHNR and CDR2 FQNEAQ (reference sequence). The CDR3 consists of 16 residues. With 5 bases removed from V and 6 bases from J, the gap between germline ends came to 21 bases. This CDR3 reads CASSPSGRQAGDTQYF. The CDR3 DNA reads TGTGCCAGCAGCCCCTCAGGGCGCCAGGCGGGGGATACGCAGTATTTT.

The CDR3 protein is CASSPGTSGRLGRETQYF. The CDR3 DNA is TGTGCCAGCAGCCCCGGGACTAGCGGGAGACTGGGACGGGAGACCCAGTACTTC. The V and J genes are TRBV27 and TRBJ2-5; 14 nucleotides match TRBD2. Trimming removed 6 bases from V and 5 bases from J; junction bases left unmatched: 14. Germline V gives CDR1 MNHEY, CDR2 SMNVEV (reference sequence). This CDR3 contains 18 residues.

This clonotype was observed a handful of times. This chain connects TRBV5-4 to TRBJ2-6, with 10 bases lining up with TRBD2. The V gene end was trimmed by 4 bases and the J gene end by 4 bases; junction bases not matched to a gene: 5. The CDR3 spans 16 residues. Germline values: CDR1 SGHNT, CDR2 YYREEE (reference sequence). This CDR3 is CASSQGLAPGANVLTF. The DNA of the CDR3 is TGTGCCAGCAGCCAGGGACTAGCGCCCGGGGCCAACGTCCTGACTTTC.

V and J are TRBV12-3 or TRBV12-4 and TRBJ2-5; 8 nucleotides match TRBD2. The length of the CDR3 is 15 residues. Trimming took 7 bases from V and 9 from J; bases not matched to a gene: 16. CDR3: CASTRGLGRTMAQYF. The DNA for the CDR3 is TGTGCCAGCACCAGGGGACTAGGGCGGACTATGGCCCAGTACTTC.

The chain combines TRBV29-1 with TRBJ2-3; TRBD2 agrees at 8 bases. CDR1 is SQVTM and CDR2 is ANQGSEA in the germline V gene. This CDR3 has 14 residues. The ends lost 4 bases at V and 0 bases at J; junction bases unmatched: 3. The CDR3 nucleotides read TGCAGCGTTGCTATAGCGGGGAGCACAGATACGCAGTATTTT. Translated: CSVAIAGSTDTQYF.

This clonotype was seen more than once but under ten times. The chain joins TRBV7-2 to TRBJ1-4, with D possibly matching TRBD1 (5 bases). V lost 6 bases to trimming and J lost 5 bases, with 13 bases between them. Germline CDR1 reads SGHTA; CDR2 reads FQGNSA. The CDR3 is 14 residues long. CDR3 DNA sequence: TGTGCCAGCAGGTCGGGACCGAGAAATGAAAAACTGTTTTTT. Translating it yields CASRSGPRNEKLFF.

The sample holds many counts of this clonotype. The CDR3 DNA is TGCGCCAGCAGCTTAACAGGGCCTCAAGAGACCCAGTACTTC. Translated: CASSLTGPQETQYF. The rearrangement links TRBV5-1 to TRBJ2-5, with TRBD1 as a possible D gene (6 bases). This CDR3 comprises 14 residues. V lost 2 bases, J lost 2 bases, and 10 bases lay in between. In germline, CDR1 is SGHRS, CDR2 YFSETQ.

The genes are TRBV24-1 and TRBJ2-1; 9 bases line up with TRBD1. CDR1 is KGHDR, CDR2 SFDVKD, per germline. The trim removed 0 bases at V and 8 bases at J, leaving 7 bases unmatched. CDR3 length: 16 residues. The CDR3 DNA is TGTGCCACCAGTGATTTGCTTGGGACAGGGTTGGATGAGCAGTTCTTC. Its protein product is CATSDLLGTGLDEQFF.

This chain connects TRBV21-1 to TRBJ2-1; TRBD2, as called in the table, went unchecked against the DNA. TRBV21-1 is assigned pseudogene status. This CDR3 has 13 amino acids. CDR3 DNA sequence: TGTGCCAGCCCAGGGACTTCCTACAATGAGCAGTTCTTC. This gives the protein CASPGTSYNEQFF.

This chain joins TRBV6-1 and TRBJ2-5; the D is unclear. The CDR3 extends over 13 amino acids. Per the germline V gene, CDR1 is MNHNS and CDR2 is SASEGT. V was shortened by 4 bases and J by 4 bases, with 10 bases between the two germline ends. CDR3 sequence reads: CASSGQALETQYF. The DNA of the CDR3 is TGTGCCAGCAGTGGTCAGGCCCTAGAGACCCAGTACTTC.

This clonotype came up a few times. V and J are TRBV29-1 and TRBJ2-5; 9 bases are shared with TRBD2. TRBJ2-7 explains the end of the DNA better; the J call may be wrong. This CDR3 region has 14 residues. The germline gives CDR1 SQVTM, CDR2 ANQGSEA. CDR3 DNA sequence: TGCAGCGTTGATCCCTCAGCGGGAGGTTACGAGCAGTACTTC. Protein product: CSVDPSAGGYEQYF.

J is TRBJ1-1 and V is TRBV20-1, with D perhaps matching TRBD1 (6 bases). The CDR3 has 13 residues. Germline V CDR1 and CDR2: DFQATT, SNEGSKA (reference sequence). The V end lost 5 bases, the J end lost 1 base, and 11 bases lay between the germline ends. The CDR3 nucleotides read TGCAGTGCTTCCAGGGGCAGGAACACTGAAGCTTTCTTT. Translation: CSASRGRNTEAFF.